One sample yielded the 6 T cell receptor beta chains listed below, sequenced in a study of shared clonotypes between healthy human individuals. Sequenced by immunoSEQ multiplex PCR; TCRdb stores in-frame clones only, minus some. The repertoire consists of millions of clones, with roughly 95% occurring once and the leading ten covering roughly 0.13%. Material: naive CD4+ T cells sorted from blood. As to subset: CD45RA+ positively selected. All receptors come from a man in his late teens or twenties in good health.

The genes are TRBV28 and TRBJ2-1; 8 bases align to TRBD2. The CDR3 length is 16 residues. The germline V gene encodes CDR1 MDHEN and CDR2 SYDVKM. With V trimmed by 6 bases and J by 6 bases, 13 bases remained unmatched. The CDR3: CASSGWTSSRPNEQFF. CDR3 bases: TGTGCCAGCAGCGGTTGGACTAGCTCTCGGCCCAATGAGCAGTTCTTC.

This clone was observed once. CDR3 in amino acids: CASSPQGRQGGNYGYTF. In DNA form, the CDR3 reads TGTGCCAGTAGTCCCCAGGGCAGACAAGGCGGGAACTATGGCTACACCTTC. The chain carries TRBV19 and TRBJ1-2; tentatively, D is TRBD1 (5 bases). Germline V gene sequence: CDR1 LNHDA, CDR2 SQIVND (reference sequence). The CDR3 contains 17 residues. V lost 5 bases and J lost 2, with 21 bases in between.

V is TRBV5-1 and J is TRBJ2-5; possibly TRBD2 for D (6 bases). Germline CDR1 SGHRS, CDR2 YFSETQ. CDR3 size: 16 residues. V gave up 0 bases and J gave up 1 base, with 13 bases separating them. CDR3 sequence (DNA): TGCGCCAGCAGCTTGGCCCGGGGCGGGATCCAAGAGACCCAGTACTTC. Translated: CASSLARGGIQETQYF. Supplemented by reference TRBV5-1 and TRBJ2-5, the full variable domain reads KAGVTQTPRYLIKTRGQQVTLSCSPISGHRSVSWYQQTPGQGLQFLFEYFSETQRNKGNFPGRFSGRQFSNSRSEMNVSTLELGDSALYLCASSLARGGIQETQYFGPGTRLLVL.

A word on this clone: The sample has other DNA sequences that encode this CDR3 too. The V gene is TRBV19, the J gene TRBJ2-6; tentative D call: TRBD1 (6 bases). Trimming pared 3 bases from V and 0 bases from J, leaving 9 bases between. CDR1 LNHDA and CDR2 SQIVND come from the germline V gene (reference sequence). There are 16 residues in the CDR3. In DNA form, the CDR3 reads TGTGCCAGTAGTATTCCCAGGGGCTCTGGGGCCAACGTCCTGACTTTC. Its translation: CASSIPRGSGANVLTF.

The chain employs TRBV27 and TRBJ2-7; 10 bases are shared with TRBD1. Trimming took 11 bases from V and 4 from J; bases not matched to a gene: 2. The CDR3 loop spans 11 amino acids. Germline CDR1 reads MNHEY; CDR2 reads SMNVEV (reference sequence). The DNA for the CDR3 is TGTGCCCTGGACAGGGGGTACGAGCAGTACTTC. It is translated as CALDRGYEQYF.

This chain connects TRBV5-4 to TRBJ2-4; D possibly corresponds to TRBD1 (5 bases). With 0 bases removed from V and 8 bases from J, the gap between germline ends came to 9 bases. Germline CDR1 SGHNT, CDR2 YYREEE (reference sequence). The CDR3 consists of 13 residues. CDR3 sequence (DNA): TGTGCCAGCAGCTTGGTAGGGGTGGACATTCAGTACTTC. It specifies CASSLVGVDIQYF. Based on the CDR3 plus reference TRBV5-4 and TRBJ2-4, the full variable domain is ETGVTQSPTHLIKTRGQQVTLRCSSQSGHNTVSWYQQALGQGPQFIFQYYREEENGRGNFPPRFSGLQFPNYSSELNVNALELDDSALYLCASSLVGVDIQYFGAGTRLSVL.